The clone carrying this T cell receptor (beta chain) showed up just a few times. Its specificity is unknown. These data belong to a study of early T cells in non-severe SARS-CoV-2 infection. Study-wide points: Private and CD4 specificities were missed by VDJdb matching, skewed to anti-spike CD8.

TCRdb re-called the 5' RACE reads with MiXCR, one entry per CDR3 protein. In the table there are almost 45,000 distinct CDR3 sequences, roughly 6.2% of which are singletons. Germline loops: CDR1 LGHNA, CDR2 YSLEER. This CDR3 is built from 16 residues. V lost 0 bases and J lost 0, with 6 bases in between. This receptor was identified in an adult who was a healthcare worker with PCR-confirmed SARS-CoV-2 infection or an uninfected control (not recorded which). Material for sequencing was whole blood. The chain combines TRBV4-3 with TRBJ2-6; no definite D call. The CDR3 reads CASSQDLGSGANVLTF. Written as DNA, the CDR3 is TGCGCCAGCAGCCAAGATTTGGGCTCTGGGGCCAACGTCCTGACTTTC.